The clone carrying this T cell receptor beta chain has more than one count but fewer than ten. Its antigen is unknown. The data were taken from a study of blood T cells in healthy people across ages. General study findings and limits: The unknown donor CMV status may have confounded expanded clonotype changes.

The V and J ends lost 7 bases and 11 bases respectively, with 23 bases between them. This CDR3 has 14 residues. Germline lookup yields CDR1 MNHNS and CDR2 SASEGT. Sample-barcoded 5' priming and a J-beta primer mix drove a second PCR of about 7 to 11 cycles. A single record per CDR3 protein comes from TCRdb applying MiXCR to the 5' RACE reads. This sample has some 1 million distinct CDR3 sequences, with over 35% found just once. This sequence was found in a woman aged 60 to 75 in good health. The chain recombines TRBV6-1 with TRBJ2-5, with D hard to call. Material for sequencing was blood. This chain's CDR3 is CASIPPGSRARQYF. Written as DNA, the CDR3 is TGTGCCAGCATCCCGCCTGGTAGTAGGGCGAGGCAGTACTTC.